The present T cell receptor (beta chain) was sequenced within a study of cytomegalovirus exposure and HLA in healthy donors (dated 2017 in TCRdb). For context, the study as a whole: According to an earlier analysis of several hundred of the donors, about 179 million T cells yielded approximately 120 million unique TCR beta sequences and approximately 300 Gb of sequence data. An early release covering roughly 600 HLA-typed donors comprised roughly 300 gigabases of sequencing data and tens of millions of unique TCR sequences. Of the 398 genotyped donors, about 84% fell in the genetic ancestry cluster associated with self-reported Caucasian donors. The aim of the study was to test whether cataloging public T cell receptors could identify signatures of past pathogen exposure. The T cell repertoires of 670 or so subjects were profiled by immunosequencing and related to cytomegalovirus serostatus. A separate validation cohort of 100 to 150 different subjects was used in addition to the roughly 670-subject first cohort. To predict cytomegalovirus infection status, the study combined high-throughput TCR immunosequencing, statistical association of individual TCRs with disease status, and machine learning. A later analysis re-analyzed previously published TCR beta repertoires from about 600 donors and added high-resolution HLA genotyping to study TCR occurrence patterns. The later analysis used no new phenotypic data to find candidate immune exposures, relying instead on TCR beta sequences and their occurrence across donors. To decide whether each TCR beta V gene segment behaved as functional or pseudogenic, an earlier analysis of approximately 590 of the donors relied on high-throughput TCR beta sequencing. Donor age, sex, ethnicity and CMV serostatus were compiled alongside the repertoire data. A later genetic analysis used genome-wide SNP genotypes for about three fifths of the 666 donors, treating that subset as a discovery cohort. Every repertoire in the discovery cohort had been generated on one and the same sequencing platform. HLA typing included class I and class II loci at four-digit resolution. The number of typed donors differed by locus: about 620-630 for A, B, C, DRB1 and DQB1; approximately 530 for DQA1; some 590 for DPA1; and about 470 for DPB1. About five DR-DQ haplotypes were treated as single units for association and clustering because of strong linkage in the cohort. On average, roughly 250,000 unique TCR beta nucleotide sequences were sequenced per donor among about 400 genotyped donors of the cohort, with roughly 18% of those sequences being non-productive.

In total, around 600 healthy bone marrow donors made up the cohort. All cohort members were sampled while nominally healthy, although unrecorded immune exposures were likely present. The donor was CMV seronegative and was included in the group of several hundred seronegative cohort members. A peripheral blood sample was collected from each donor, and TCR beta sequencing was performed on peripheral blood mononuclear cells. The Qiagen DNeasy Blood Extraction Kit was used to extract genomic DNA from the blood cell samples. Regarding this clone: The clone's antigen remains unknown. No base quality values were provided; no much bigger clone lies one nucleotide off.

Broad study findings and their caveats: Specific HLA alleles were associated with 15,000 to 20,000 TCR beta sequences at a false discovery rate of 0.05 in a later analysis. Most TCR sequences were observed very rarely across donors, whereas some public TCRs were present in many individuals. According to a later genetic analysis, donors in an Asian-associated ancestry cluster had fewer N-insertions in productive TCRs than the approximately 670-donor mean. In the study, around 150 TCR beta chains were listed as associated with cytomegalovirus. Compared with equally common non-associated chains, HLA-associated TCR beta chains in a later analysis were more clonally expanded and had lower generation probabilities. According to a later analysis, most CMV-associated TCR beta chains appeared to be HLA-restricted, and the HLA associations seemed to be driven largely by CMV exposure. Correlated functional status among segregating V segments might reflect linkage disequilibrium, but an unknown experimental factor could not be ruled out. In vitro tests confirmed that a few of the cytomegalovirus-associated TCR beta chains recognize cytomegalovirus antigens. Strong co-occurrence of HLA alleles, especially DR and DQ, made assigning TCR associations to individual alleles difficult. The classifier was reported to diagnose cytomegalovirus status with high specificity and sensitivity in both the original cohort and the validation cohort. A further reported finding was that TCR beta sequences accurately predicted the HLA-A and HLA-B alleles for most subjects in the first cohort. In this cohort, only TCR beta chains were sequenced, and detectable features were limited by the absence of alpha or paired-chain data. Broadly in line with IMGT annotations, most TCR beta V segments showed up in productive rearrangements about 87% or about 30% of the time in an earlier analysis of roughly 590 of the donors. For the cohort, immune exposure information was limited to CMV serostatus. In a later genetic analysis, a missense DCLRE1C variant was associated with V-gene and J-gene trimming of TCR beta chains, and the association was replicated in an independent cohort. The 87-base-pair reads could not distinguish some IMGT-functional V segments, including TRBV6-2 and TRBV6-3, so those segments were excluded. In a later analysis, TCR association rates were found to vary across HLA loci, with the most associated TCRs seen for DRB1 alleles and the fewest for HLA-C alleles. A later analysis reported that several top co-occurrence clusters appeared linked to parvovirus B19, influenza, CMV and Epstein-Barr virus. Over 15 rarely observed V segments, including chromosome 9 orphons, were excluded from the earlier analysis of some 590 of the donors because counts were too low. The presence/absence analyses assumed that sequencing depth was roughly uniform across donors, and that assumption may not be true. The authors suggested that the approach could potentially be extended to other disease states and immunological phenotypes. The sequencing pipeline was judged likely to have produced a cluster of highly shared sequence variants as a technical artifact. Because HLA typing was unavailable for some donors at each locus, only the typed subset was used in association tests.

Reading from cysteine to phenylalanine, the CDR3 counts 14 amino acids. Of all the DNA, just the CDR3 is kept, 42 bases in frame from base 1. V and J are truncated by 5 bases and 5 bases respectively, leaving an intervening sequence of 13 bases. The germline V gene encodes CDR1 MGHDK and CDR2 SYGVNS. Libraries were built with the immunoSEQ multiplex PCR assay. The multiplex PCR relied on a mix of 60 forward primers for TCR Vbeta segments and 13 reverse primers for TCR Jbeta segments. A multiplex PCR assay on genomic DNA amplified the CDR3 region of rearranged TCR beta genes. The Illumina HiSeq System was used to sequence the amplified TCR beta libraries as 87-base-pair reads. As for the authors' bioinformatics: A later analysis tallied 75 million to 85 million unique TCR beta chains across the 640 or so repertoires, and some 10 million of those chains were shared by two or more donors. Raw reads were error-corrected and collapsed into unique sequences with a nearest-neighbor algorithm that merged closely related sequences to remove PCR and sequencing errors. Alignment of CDR3 sequences to IMGT reference sequences was used to assign V, D and J gene segments. For a sequence to be retained, a match of at least six nucleotides was required to both a V gene segment and a J gene segment. A rearrangement was called productive if the CDR3 had no stop codons and remained in frame with V and J, and every other rearrangement was called non-productive. CDR3 was defined by IMGT convention, running from the second conserved V-encoded cysteine to the conserved J-encoded phenylalanine. Sequences without an unambiguous match to a single V gene segment were excluded from the earlier analysis of 587 of the donors. An earlier analysis of 550 to 650 of the donors classified V segments as functional when productive rearrangements were above 56.7% and as segregating when the standard deviation between donors was above 5%. A statistical classification framework was developed to diagnose cytomegalovirus status using the catalog of TCR beta chain sequences. In a later analysis, TCR nucleotide sequences were compared against IMGT/GENE-DB human TR gene sequences so that V and J genes could be assigned. A later analysis assigned CDR3 sequences and most-parsimonious VDJ recombination scenarios with the TCRdist pipeline. A later analysis defined each TCR beta chain by its CDR3 amino acid sequence plus V-gene family, and excluded reads lacking a unique V-gene family. A later analysis removed 592 highly shared, low-generation-probability nucleotide sequences to deal with suspected cross-contamination and a sequencing artifact. In a later analysis, a clonal expansion index was calculated for each public chain from normalized within-repertoire ranks of inferred template counts. A later analysis computed generation probabilities with a VDJ recombination model fitted to out-of-frame rearrangements, and checked the results against IGoR. Hypergeometric tests were used in a later analysis to score TCR-TCR, TCR-HLA and TCR-CMV co-occurrence, with a repertoire-size bias correction applied to the TCR pairs. To estimate false discovery rates, a later analysis permuted the HLA or CMV assignments 20 times. In a later analysis, co-occurring TCRs were grouped with DBSCAN, and TCRdist sequence similarity was added when clustering was performed within HLA-allele-positive subsets. For co-occurrence clustering, repertoires with fewer than 30,000 or more than 120,000 public chains were excluded, along with 4 to 6 repertoires with anomalous nucleotide sharing. TCRdb's version of the immuneACCESS table is confined to in-frame rearrangements and falls short of the full clone set. An unresolved V gene accounts for under half of the shortfall where checked; the remainder is of unknown origin. From that table come the V and J calls and clone size; the DNA was used to work out D and trimming. Across this sample there are some 71,000 clones, with about 75% seen only once. Together, the top ten hold roughly 3.5% of the sample.

Recombination linked TRBV25-1 to TRBJ2-1, with a tentative D gene TRBD1 over 6 matching bases. Sequencing was carried out using PBMCs. The source of this sequence is a man younger than 35 in good health and CMV-seronegative. CDR3 reads: CASSRRQVDNEQFF. The DNA reads as follows: TGTGCCAGCAGTCGCCGACAGGTTGACAATGAGCAGTTCTTC.